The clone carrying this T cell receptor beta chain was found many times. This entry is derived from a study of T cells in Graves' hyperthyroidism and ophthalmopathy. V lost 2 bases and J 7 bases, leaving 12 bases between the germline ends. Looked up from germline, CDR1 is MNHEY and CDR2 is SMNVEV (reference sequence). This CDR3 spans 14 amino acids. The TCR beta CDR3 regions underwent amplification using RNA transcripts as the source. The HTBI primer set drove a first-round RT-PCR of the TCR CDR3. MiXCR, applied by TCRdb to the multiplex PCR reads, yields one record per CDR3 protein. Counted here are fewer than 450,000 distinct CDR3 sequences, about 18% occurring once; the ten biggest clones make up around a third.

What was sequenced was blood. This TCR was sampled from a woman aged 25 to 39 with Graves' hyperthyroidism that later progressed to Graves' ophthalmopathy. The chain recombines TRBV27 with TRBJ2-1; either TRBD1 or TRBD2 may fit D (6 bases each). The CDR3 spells CASSLIGGGNEQFF. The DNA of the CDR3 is TGTGCCAGCAGTTTAATCGGGGGCGGGAATGAGCAGTTCTTC.